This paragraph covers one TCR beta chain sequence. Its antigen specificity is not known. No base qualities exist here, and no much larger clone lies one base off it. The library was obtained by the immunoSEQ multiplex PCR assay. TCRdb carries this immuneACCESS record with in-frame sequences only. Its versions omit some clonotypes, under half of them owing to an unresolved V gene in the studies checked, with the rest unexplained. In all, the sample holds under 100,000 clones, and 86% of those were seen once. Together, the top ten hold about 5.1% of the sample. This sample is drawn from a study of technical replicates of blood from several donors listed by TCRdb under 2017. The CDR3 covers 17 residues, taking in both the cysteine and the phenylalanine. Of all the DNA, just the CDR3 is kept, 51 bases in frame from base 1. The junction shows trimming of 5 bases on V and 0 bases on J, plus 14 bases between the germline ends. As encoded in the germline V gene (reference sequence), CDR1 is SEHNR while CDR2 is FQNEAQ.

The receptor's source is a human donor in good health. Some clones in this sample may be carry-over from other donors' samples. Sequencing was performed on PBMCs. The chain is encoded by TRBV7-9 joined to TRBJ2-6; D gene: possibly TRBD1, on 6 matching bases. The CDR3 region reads CASSLTSQGSGANVLTF. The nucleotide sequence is TGTGCCAGCAGCCTCACCTCACAGGGCTCTGGGGCCAACGTCCTGACTTTC.